The 27 T cell receptor beta chains below were found in one sample sequenced in a study of OX40 agonist ivuxolimab in advanced cancers. Only in-frame clones appear in the TCRdb table, and some are missing; sequencing was by immunoSEQ multiplex PCR. The sample contains approximately 44,000 clones, approximately 91% of which appear only once. The sequencing here drew on CD4+ or CD8+ T cells sorted from blood, taken in a trial of the OX40 agonist ivuxolimab. These receptors were obtained from an adult with an advanced solid tumor such as melanoma, head and neck, liver or kidney cancer.

The gene calls are TRBV5-6 and TRBJ2-7; D uncertain. The CDR3 runs to 15 residues. Per the germline V gene, CDR1 is SGHDT and CDR2 is YYEEEE. V lost 3 bases to trimming and J lost 7 bases, with 20 bases between them. CDR3 in DNA: TGTGCCAGCAGCTACGTCCCGGGCGCCCGGCGGGAGCAGTACTTC. Translation: CASSYVPGARREQYF.

This rearrangement joins TRBV2 to TRBJ2-1; 7 bases map to TRBD2. Trimming removed 6 bases from V and 0 bases from J; junction bases left unmatched: 5. The CDR3 has 15 amino acids. CDR1 and CDR2 from the germline V gene are SNHLY and FYNNEI. The chain's CDR3 is CASREIAGSYNEQFF. The CDR3 DNA sequence: TGTGCCAGCAGGGAAATAGCGGGCTCCTACAATGAGCAGTTCTTC.

V gene TRBV6-6 combines with J gene TRBJ2-1, with 13 positions matching TRBD2. The CDR3 is made up of 15 amino acids. Per germline, CDR1 MNHNY and CDR2 SVGAGI (reference sequence). V shed 8 bases and J 8 bases; nucleotides not matched to a gene: 9. The CDR3 sequence: CASCPGLAGRDEQFF. In DNA form, the CDR3 reads TGTGCCAGCTGCCCGGGACTAGCGGGACGGGATGAGCAGTTCTTC.

In this sample, this clone turned up once. The V and J genes are TRBV9 and TRBJ2-5; D gene uncertain. CDR3 size: 16 residues. Per germline, CDR1 SGDLS and CDR2 YYNGEE. Trimming took off 0 bases at V and 5 bases at J, with 17 bases between the two ends. In DNA, the CDR3 is TGTGCCAGCAGCGTAGGACCGGACGGTAGGCGGGAGACCCAGTACTTC. This encodes CASSVGPDGRRETQYF.

This sequence joins TRBV27 and TRBJ2-1, with D perhaps TRBD2 (7 bases). The germline gives CDR1 MNHEY, CDR2 SMNVEV (reference sequence). Trimming left V 7 bases short and J 8 bases short, with 21 bases between. The CDR3 is 15 amino acids. CDR3 sequence (DNA): TGTGCCAGCATCCCTTTGAGGGAGGGGGACTATGAGCAGTTCTTC. Its protein product is CASIPLREGDYEQFF.

The rearrangement uses TRBV7-9 and TRBJ2-5; TRBD2 aligns across 12 bases. The ends lost 3 bases at V and 5 bases at J; junction bases unmatched: 1. The CDR3 has 14 amino acids. Germline V gene data show CDR1 as SEHNR and CDR2 as FQNEAQ (reference sequence). CDR3 sequence reads: CASSFGTSGETQYF. The CDR3 bases are TGTGCCAGCAGCTTCGGGACTAGCGGGGAGACCCAGTACTTC.

This sequence joins TRBV28 and TRBJ2-5; 10 bases fit TRBD2. There are 16 residues in the CDR3. Looked up from germline, CDR1 is MDHEN and CDR2 is SYDVKM. With 5 bases clipped from V and 1 base from J, the junction kept 7 bases outside the gene matches. The CDR3 loop is CASSKQAGGPQETQYF. DNA for the CDR3: TGTGCCAGCAGTAAACAAGCGGGAGGGCCCCAAGAGACCCAGTACTTC. Using reference TRBV28 and TRBJ2-5 for the parts outside the CDR3, the full variable domain is DVKVTQSSRYLVKRTGEKVFLECVQDMDHENMFWYRQDPGLGLRLIYFSYDVKMKEKGDIPEGYSVSREKKERFSLILESASTNQTSMYLCASSKQAGGPQETQYFGPGTRLLVL.

The V call is TRBV10-2, the J call TRBJ2-3; 7 positions agree with TRBD2. The junction had 5 bases not matched to a gene; V was cut back by 6 bases and J by 5 bases. The germline V gene encodes CDR1 WSHSY and CDR2 SAAADI. The CDR3 has 13 amino acids. CDR3: CASSPGGRDTQYF. In DNA form, the CDR3 reads TGCGCCAGCAGCCCGGGAGGAAGAGATACGCAGTATTTT.

V usage is TRBV28 and J usage is TRBJ2-3, with 7 bases that match TRBD2. CDR1 is MDHEN, CDR2 SYDVKM, per germline. The length of the CDR3 is 19 residues. V was clipped by 5 bases and J by 0 bases; unmatched bases: 17. CDR3 sequence: CASSTPLVASGTSTDTQYF. The CDR3 bases are TGTGCCAGCAGTACACCCCTGGTGGCTAGCGGTACTAGCACAGATACGCAGTATTTT.

The chain carries TRBV30 and TRBJ1-1, with a weak D call TRBD1 (5 bases). This CDR3 has 13 residues. V lost 4 bases to trimming and J lost 4 bases, with 13 bases between them. CDR1 and CDR2 from the germline V gene are GTSNPN and SVGIG (reference sequence). The CDR3 DNA sequence: TGTGCCTGGATCCGGAGGGGAGGCACTGAAGCTTTCTTT. Translating gives CAWIRRGGTEAFF.

This clone was picked up one time. CDR3 DNA sequence: TGTGCCAGCAGCCAAGACGGACTGAGGGCTGAAGCTTTCTTT. Translated, it gives CASSQDGLRAEAFF. This rearrangement joins TRBV14 to TRBJ1-1; D is ambiguous. The CDR3 covers 14 residues. Germline CDR1 reads SGHDN; CDR2 reads FVKESK. Trimming removed 0 bases from V and 6 bases from J, with 11 bases in between.

This clone was seen once. The chain links TRBV7-8 to TRBJ2-7; 11 bases line up with TRBD2. Unmatched junction bases numbered 4, after V lost 0 bases and J lost 12 bases. CDR1 is SGHVS and CDR2 is FQNEAQ in the germline V gene. The CDR3 contains 13 residues. Here the CDR3 reads CASSLALAGVLYF. The CDR3 DNA follows: TGTGCCAGCAGCTTAGCACTAGCGGGAGTGTTGTACTTC. Combining the CDR3 with reference TRBV7-8 and TRBJ2-7 gives the whole variable domain GAGVSQSPRYKVAKRGQDVALRCDPISGHVSLFWYQQALGQGPEFLTYFQNEAQLDKSGLPSDRFFAERPEGSVSTLKIQRTQQEDSAVYLCASSLALAGVLYFGPGTRLTVT.

The table lists this clone with a count of one. This rearrangement joins TRBV27 to TRBJ2-7, with 9 bases lining up with TRBD1. Germline CDR1 is MNHEY and CDR2 is SMNVEV (reference sequence). This CDR3 region has 15 residues. Trimming removed 5 bases from V and 3 bases from J; junction bases left unmatched: 8. In DNA, the CDR3 is TGTGCCAGCAGTGAACGGACAGGGGCCAACTACGAGCAGTACTTC. Translating it yields CASSERTGANYEQYF.

V gene TRBV13 combines with J gene TRBJ2-7; no reliable D call. Germline-derived CDR1 and CDR2 are PRHDT and FYEKMQ (reference sequence). This CDR3 is 15 amino acids long. The V and J ends lost 1 base and 0 bases respectively, with 10 bases between them. As DNA, the CDR3 is TGTGCCAGCAGCTTAGCTCCGTCCAGCTCCTACGAGCAGTACTTC. Translation: CASSLAPSSSYEQYF.

On this clone: The same CDR3 arises from other DNA sequences in this sample as well. The rearrangement links TRBV27 to TRBJ2-1; D gene unclear. Germline CDR1 reads MNHEY; CDR2 reads SMNVEV (reference sequence). CDR3 size: 12 residues. V was pared by 8 bases and J by 7 bases, with 12 bases between. This CDR3 reads CASSSRVNEQFF. The CDR3 DNA reads as TGTGCCAGCTCCTCACGGGTAAATGAGCAGTTCTTC.

This rearrangement joins TRBV11-2 to TRBJ2-1, with D perhaps TRBD1 (6 bases). The CDR3 totals 14 residues. The V gene's germline CDR1 is SGHAT and CDR2 FQNNGV. V lost 2 bases to trimming and J lost 5 bases, with 10 bases between them. CDR3: CASSLRGQHNEQFF. CDR3 nucleotide sequence: TGTGCCAGCAGCTTACGAGGACAGCACAATGAGCAGTTCTTC.

This chain links TRBV4-3 with TRBJ2-2; D remains unclear. The CDR3 contains 16 residues. CDR1 and CDR2 from the germline V gene are LGHNA and YSLEER. Between the trimmed V and J ends, which lost 0 bases and 3 bases, there was a span of 11 bases. CDR3 in amino acids: CASSQDRGRHTGELFF. The DNA for the CDR3 is TGCGCCAGCAGCCAAGATCGCGGCCGCCACACCGGGGAGCTGTTTTTT.

The genes are TRBV21-1 and TRBJ1-1. TRBV21-1 is a pseudogene segment. The CDR3 covers 13 residues. This CDR3 is CASSKLVSTEAFF. The CDR3 coding sequence is TGTGCCAGCAGCAAACTGGTGAGCACTGAAGCTTTCTTT.

The rearrangement uses TRBV30 and TRBJ2-3; no clear D gene. Per germline, CDR1 GTSNPN and CDR2 SVGIG (reference sequence). The CDR3 runs to 11 residues. Trimming removed 0 bases at V and 6 bases at J, with 4 bases between. This CDR3 is CAWSVTDTQYF. The CDR3 nucleotides are TGTGCCTGGAGTGTAACCGATACGCAGTATTTT.

This rearrangement joins TRBV7-3 to TRBJ2-3; D unresolved. Deletions cut 5 bases from V and 5 bases from J, with 11 bases between. Germline CDR1 reads SGHTA; CDR2 reads FQGTGA. The CDR3 consists of 13 residues. In DNA form, the CDR3 reads TGTGCCAGCAGCGTGATTAAGGGAGATACGCAGTATTTT. Its protein product is CASSVIKGDTQYF.

The chain is built from TRBV28 and TRBJ2-1; 12 bases line up with TRBD2. The J segment lost 8 bases and the V segment lost 0 bases, leaving 8 bases of the junction unmatched. The length of the CDR3 is 17 residues. The germline gives CDR1 MDHEN, CDR2 SYDVKM. CDR3 nucleotide sequence: TGTGCCAGCAGTTTATGGGGCTCTAGCGGGAGGGCTGATGAGCAGTTCTTC. It encodes CASSLWGSSGRADEQFF.

This chain links TRBV7-8 with TRBJ2-2; the D is unclear. CDR3 length: 15 amino acids. Germline V gene data show CDR1 as SGHVS and CDR2 as FQNEAQ. V shed 0 bases and J shed 6 bases, with 11 bases lying between them. The CDR3 spells CASSLAERSPGELFF. CDR3 DNA sequence: TGTGCCAGCAGCTTAGCGGAGCGCTCCCCCGGGGAGCTGTTTTTT.

The chain carries TRBV4-1 and TRBJ2-5, with 7 positions matching TRBD2. The J call is doubtful: the DNA matches TRBJ2-7 better. CDR1 and CDR2 (germline): MGHRA, YSYEKL. The CDR3 consists of 15 residues. CDR3 in DNA: TGCGCCAGCAGCCGTTCGGGCGGGGGACCCTACGAGCAGTACTTC. As protein: CASSRSGGGPYEQYF.

About this clone: Other DNA sequences within the sample encode an identical CDR3. CDR3 nucleotides: TGTGCCAGCAGCTTGGGACAGGGGTACAATGAGCAGTTCTTC. Amino acid sequence: CASSLGQGYNEQFF. The chain recombines TRBV5-6 with TRBJ2-1; 8 positions agree with TRBD1. The germline V gene encodes CDR1 SGHDT and CDR2 YYEEEE. CDR3 length: 14 residues. Trimming at V came to 0 bases and at J to 4 bases, leaving 0 bases not matched to a gene.

This clone was detected once. The chain recombines TRBV9 with TRBJ2-1; possibly TRBD1 for D (6 bases). Trimming removed 3 bases from V and 3 bases from J, with 13 bases in between. CDR1 SGDLS and CDR2 YYNGEE come from the germline V gene. This CDR3 is 15 amino acids long. As DNA, the CDR3 is TGTGCCAGCAGCGCAACAGGGTTTGGCTACAATGAGCAGTTCTTC. Translated, it gives CASSATGFGYNEQFF.

This clone was seen just once. The chain uses TRBV7-9 and TRBJ2-1; 9 nucleotides agree with TRBD1. Germline-derived CDR1 and CDR2 are SEHNR and FQNEAQ (reference sequence). The V gene end was trimmed by 5 bases and the J gene end by 9 bases; junction bases not matched to a gene: 8. CDR3 length: 14 amino acids. The CDR3 DNA follows: TGTGCCAGCAGCGGAAGGACAGGGGCGATTGAGCAGTTCTTC. It yields the protein CASSGRTGAIEQFF. Variable domain in full (rest from reference TRBV7-9 and TRBJ2-1): DTGVSQNPRHKITKRGQNVTFRCDPISEHNRLYWYRQTLGQGPEFLTYFQNEAQLEKSRLLSDRFSAERPKGSFSTLEIQRTEQGDSAMYLCASSGRTGAIEQFFGPGTRLTVL.

The chain is built from TRBV6-5 and TRBJ2-2, with a tentative D call TRBD2 (6 bases). Trimming stripped 2 bases from V and 4 bases from J, with 8 bases between. CDR1 is MNHEY and CDR2 is SVGAGI in the germline V gene. CDR3 length: 14 amino acids. The CDR3 sequence: CASSYAGTTGELFF. The CDR3 DNA reads TGTGCCAGCAGTTACGCGGGGACCACCGGGGAGCTGTTTTTT.